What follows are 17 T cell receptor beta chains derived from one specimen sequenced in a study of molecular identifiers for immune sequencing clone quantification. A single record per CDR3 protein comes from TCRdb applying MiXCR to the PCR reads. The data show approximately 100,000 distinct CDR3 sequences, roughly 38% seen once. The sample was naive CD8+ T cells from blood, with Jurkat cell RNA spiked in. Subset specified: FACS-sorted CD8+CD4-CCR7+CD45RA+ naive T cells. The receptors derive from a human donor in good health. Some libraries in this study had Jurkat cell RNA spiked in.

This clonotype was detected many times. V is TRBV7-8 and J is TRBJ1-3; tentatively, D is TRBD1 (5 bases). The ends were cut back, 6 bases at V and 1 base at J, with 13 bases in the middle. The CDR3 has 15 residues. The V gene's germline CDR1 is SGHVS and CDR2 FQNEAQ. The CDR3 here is CASSPSGGSGNTIYF. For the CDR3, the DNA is TGTGCCAGCAGTCCTTCGGGGGGATCTGGAAACACCATATATTTT.

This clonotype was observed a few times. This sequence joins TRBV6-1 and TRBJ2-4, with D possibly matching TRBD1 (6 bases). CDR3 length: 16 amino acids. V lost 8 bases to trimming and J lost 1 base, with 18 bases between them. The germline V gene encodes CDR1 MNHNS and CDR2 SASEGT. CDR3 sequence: CASALGQRRAKNIQYF. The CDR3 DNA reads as TGTGCCAGCGCGCTTGGACAGAGAAGGGCCAAAAACATTCAGTACTTC.

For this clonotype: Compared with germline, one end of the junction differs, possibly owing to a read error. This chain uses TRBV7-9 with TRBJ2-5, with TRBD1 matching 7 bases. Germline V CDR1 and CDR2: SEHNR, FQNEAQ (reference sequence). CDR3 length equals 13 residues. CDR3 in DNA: TGTGCCGGCAGGGGACAGCCCCAAGAGACCCAGTACTTC. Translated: CAGRGQPQETQYF.

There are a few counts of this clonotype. In DNA form, the CDR3 reads TGTGCCAGCAAGGGGGGGCGGGAGGGCCGCACAGATACGCAGTATTTT. As protein: CASKGGREGRTDTQYF. V gene TRBV12-3 or TRBV12-4 combines with J gene TRBJ2-3; 9 bases line up with TRBD2. The CDR3 is made up of 16 amino acids. V shed 7 bases and J 1 base; nucleotides not matched to a gene: 9.

CDR3 sequence: CASSHLNEKLFF. CDR3 DNA: TGCGCCAGCAGCCACCTAAATGAAAAACTGTTTTTT. The chain links TRBV4-3 to TRBJ1-4; D remains unclear. Germline CDR1 and CDR2: LGHNA and YSLEER. This CDR3 spans 12 amino acids. The V and J ends lost 3 bases and 5 bases respectively, with 4 bases between them.

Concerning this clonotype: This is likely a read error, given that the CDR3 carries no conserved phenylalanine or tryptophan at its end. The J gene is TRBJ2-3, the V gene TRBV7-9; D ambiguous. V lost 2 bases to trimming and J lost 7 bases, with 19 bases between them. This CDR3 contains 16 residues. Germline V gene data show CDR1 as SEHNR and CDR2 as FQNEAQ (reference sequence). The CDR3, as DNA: TGTGCCAGCAGCTTATCCGAGACAAACATGAGGAATACGCAGTATTCT. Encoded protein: CASSLSETNMRNTQYS.

CDR3 DNA sequence: TGTGCCAGCAGCCACTTAGCGGGAGTCCCCCCAGAGACCCAGTACTTC. It is translated as CASSHLAGVPPETQYF. This chain connects TRBV7-8 to TRBJ2-5; 9 positions agree with TRBD2. CDR1 SGHVS and CDR2 FQNEAQ come from the germline V gene. Germline trimming cut 5 bases from V and 4 bases from J; bases unmatched to any gene: 11. The CDR3 is 16 amino acids. The full variable domain, its missing parts supplied by reference TRBV7-8 and TRBJ2-5, is GAGVSQSPRYKVAKRGQDVALRCDPISGHVSLFWYQQALGQGPEFLTYFQNEAQLDKSGLPSDRFFAERPEGSVSTLKIQRTQQEDSAVYLCASSHLAGVPPETQYFGPGTRLLVL.

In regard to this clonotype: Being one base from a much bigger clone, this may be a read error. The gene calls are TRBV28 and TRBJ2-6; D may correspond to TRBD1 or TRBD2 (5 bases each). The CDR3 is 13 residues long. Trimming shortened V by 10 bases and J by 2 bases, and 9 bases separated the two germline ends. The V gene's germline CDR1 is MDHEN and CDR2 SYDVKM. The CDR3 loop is CANGTTGANVLTF. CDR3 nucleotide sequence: TGTGCCAATGGGACGACTGGGGCCAACGTCCTGACTTTC.

CDR3 in DNA: TGTGCCAGCAGCTTAGTGTCAGGGGTAGGAAACGAGCAGTACTTC. Protein: CASSLVSGVGNEQYF. The genes are TRBV7-2 and TRBJ2-7; weak D call: TRBD1 (6 bases). This CDR3 is built from 15 residues. Germline CDR1 is SGHTA and CDR2 is FQGNSA. Trimming pared 1 base from V and 5 bases from J, leaving 15 bases between.

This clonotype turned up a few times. The CDR3 DNA reads TGTGCCAGCAGCCCGGGGGGCAATGAGCAGTTCTTC. Translation gives CASSPGGNEQFF. The J gene is TRBJ2-1, the V gene TRBV6-2 or TRBV6-3; 7 bases match TRBD2. Germline V gives CDR1 MNHEY, CDR2 SVGEGT. V was clipped by 6 bases and J by 6 bases; unmatched bases: 2. This CDR3 has 12 amino acids.

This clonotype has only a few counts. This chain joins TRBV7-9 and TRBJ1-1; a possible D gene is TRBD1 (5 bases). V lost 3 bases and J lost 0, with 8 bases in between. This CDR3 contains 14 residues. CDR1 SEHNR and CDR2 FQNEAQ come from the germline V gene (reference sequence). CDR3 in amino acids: CASSLGVMNTEAFF. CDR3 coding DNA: TGTGCCAGCAGCTTGGGGGTGATGAACACTGAAGCTTTCTTT.

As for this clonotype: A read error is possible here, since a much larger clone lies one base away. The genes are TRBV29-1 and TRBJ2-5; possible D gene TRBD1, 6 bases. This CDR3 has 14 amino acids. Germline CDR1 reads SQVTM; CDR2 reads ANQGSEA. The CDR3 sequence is CSVIAYRDQETQCF. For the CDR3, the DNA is TGCAGCGTCATAGCCTACAGGGACCAAGAGACCCAGTGCTTC.

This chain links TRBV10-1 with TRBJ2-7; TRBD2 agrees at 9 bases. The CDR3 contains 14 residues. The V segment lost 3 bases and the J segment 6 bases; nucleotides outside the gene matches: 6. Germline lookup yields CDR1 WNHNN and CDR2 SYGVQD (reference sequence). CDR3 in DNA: TGCGCCAGCAGTGAAATAGCGGGAGTGGGCGAGCAGTACTTC. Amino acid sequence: CASSEIAGVGEQYF.

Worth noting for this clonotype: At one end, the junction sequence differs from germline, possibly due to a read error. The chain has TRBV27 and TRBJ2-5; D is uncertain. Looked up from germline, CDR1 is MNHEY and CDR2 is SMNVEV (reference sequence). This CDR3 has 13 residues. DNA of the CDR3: TGTGCCAGCAGTTTGTGGCAGAAAGAGGCCCAGTACTTC. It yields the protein CASSLWQKEAQYF.

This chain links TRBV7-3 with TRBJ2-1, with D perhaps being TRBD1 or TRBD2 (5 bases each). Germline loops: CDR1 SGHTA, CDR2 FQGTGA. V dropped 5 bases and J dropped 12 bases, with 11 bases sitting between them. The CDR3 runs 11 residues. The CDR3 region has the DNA TGTGCCAGCAGCGAGGGGCCTATGCAGTTCTTC. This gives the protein CASSEGPMQFF.

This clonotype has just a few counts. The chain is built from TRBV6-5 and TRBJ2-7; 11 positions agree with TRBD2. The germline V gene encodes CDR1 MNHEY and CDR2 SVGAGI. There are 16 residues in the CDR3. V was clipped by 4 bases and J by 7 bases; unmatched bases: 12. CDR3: CASSSRLAGGLGEQYF. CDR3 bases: TGTGCCAGCAGTTCCCGTCTAGCGGGAGGATTAGGGGAGCAGTACTTC.

The CDR3, as DNA: TGTGCCAGCAGCTTGGATGAGTTACAAGAGACCCAGTACTTC. This sequence encodes CASSLDELQETQYF. The chain combines TRBV5-8 with TRBJ2-5; D is unclear. The V gene's germline CDR1 is SGHTS and CDR2 YDEGEE. The CDR3 extends over 14 amino acids. V was cut by 0 bases and J by 2 bases, with 8 bases left in between.